This TCR beta chain appears in the sequencing data of a study of T cells in Graves' hyperthyroidism and ophthalmopathy. Study-wide results and limits: Most clonotypes expanded in thyroid above 0.001 were likewise present in blood.

With regard to this clonotype: Its specificity is unknown. This sequence may be a read error, since a much larger clone differs from it by one base. The CDR3 end shows no conserved phenylalanine or tryptophan, and so a read error is likely.

RNA transcripts provided the source from which TCR beta CDR3 regions were amplified. Initially, a first-round RT-PCR of the TCR CDR3 employed the HTBI primer set. TCRdb re-analysed the multiplex PCR reads in MiXCR, keeping a single row per CDR3 protein. The repertoire includes roughly 290,000 distinct CDR3 sequences, around 15% of them detected once, and 6.5% to 10% sits in the top ten. The germline V gene encodes CDR1 MNHEY and CDR2 SMNVEV (reference sequence). V was pared by 1 base and J by 7 bases, with 11 bases of the junction left unmatched. The CDR3 is 16 amino acids. This chain links TRBV27 with TRBJ2-7; 9 bases are a match to TRBD1. The sample consisted of blood. The receptor comes from a woman between 40 and 50 years old with Graves' hyperthyroidism. The CDR3 coding sequence is TGTGCCAGCAGTTTATTAGTGACAGGGGGGAGTTGGGAGCAGTACCTC. Translation gives CASSLLVTGGSWEQYL.